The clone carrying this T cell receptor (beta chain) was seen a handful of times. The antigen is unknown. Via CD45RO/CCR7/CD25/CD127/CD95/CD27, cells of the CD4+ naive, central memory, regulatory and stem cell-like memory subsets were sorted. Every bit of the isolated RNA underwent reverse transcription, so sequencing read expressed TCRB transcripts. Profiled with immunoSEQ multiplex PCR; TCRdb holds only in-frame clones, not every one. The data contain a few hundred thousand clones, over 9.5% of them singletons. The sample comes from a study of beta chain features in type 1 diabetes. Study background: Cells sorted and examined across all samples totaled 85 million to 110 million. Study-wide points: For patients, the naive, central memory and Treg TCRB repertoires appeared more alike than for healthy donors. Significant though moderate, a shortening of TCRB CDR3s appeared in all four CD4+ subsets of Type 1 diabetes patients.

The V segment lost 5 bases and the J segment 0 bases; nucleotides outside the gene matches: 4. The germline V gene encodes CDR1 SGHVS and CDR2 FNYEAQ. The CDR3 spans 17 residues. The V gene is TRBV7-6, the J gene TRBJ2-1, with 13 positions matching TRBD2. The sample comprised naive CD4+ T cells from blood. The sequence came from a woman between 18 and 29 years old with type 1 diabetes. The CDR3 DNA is TGTGCCAGCAGCCAAAGGACTAGCGGGAGCTCCTACAATGAGCAGTTCTTC. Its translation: CASSQRTSGSSYNEQFF.